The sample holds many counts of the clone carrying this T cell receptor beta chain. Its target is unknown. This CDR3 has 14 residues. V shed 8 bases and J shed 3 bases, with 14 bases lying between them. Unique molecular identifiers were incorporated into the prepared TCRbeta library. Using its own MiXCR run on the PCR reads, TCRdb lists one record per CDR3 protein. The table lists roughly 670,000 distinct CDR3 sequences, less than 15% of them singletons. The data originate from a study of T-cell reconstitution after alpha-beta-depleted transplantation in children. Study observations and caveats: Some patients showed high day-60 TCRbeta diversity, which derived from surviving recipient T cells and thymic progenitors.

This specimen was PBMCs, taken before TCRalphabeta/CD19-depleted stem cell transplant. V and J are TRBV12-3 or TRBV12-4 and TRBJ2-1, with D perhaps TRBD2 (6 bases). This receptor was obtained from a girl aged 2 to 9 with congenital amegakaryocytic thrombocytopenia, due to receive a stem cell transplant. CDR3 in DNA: TGTGCCAGCGAAACGGGAGCTCTCTACAATGAGCAGTTCTTC. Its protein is CASETGALYNEQFF.